The text below deals with one TCR beta chain. What it binds is not known. TCRdb reprocessed the reads via MiXCR and lists one record per CDR3 protein. Of hundreds of thousands of distinct CDR3 sequences in the sample, roughly 46% were seen once. The source of the sample is a study of T cell repertoires in cytomegalovirus infection. Study summary: Indications of both CMV infection and matching HLA type were provided by public TCR beta signatures.

General study results and limits: Dominating the ex vivo response were TCR beta clonotypes that were CMV-specific and HLA-C-restricted. Accumulated public TCR beta family frequency recognized individuals carrying CMV together with the relevant HLA.

The sample in question was cultured PBMCs, obtained from culture after CMV antigen stimulation. The sequence was obtained from a human donor in good health (CMV status not recorded). Some clones in this sample may be carry-over from other donors' samples.

This CDR3 reads CASTLNGGGQETQYF. The CDR3 DNA is TGTGCCAGCACCCTAAATGGGGGGGGGCAAGAGACCCAGTACTTC. The chain recombines TRBV7-2 with TRBJ2-5, with 7 bases identical to TRBD2. The V gene's germline CDR1 is SGHTA and CDR2 FQGNSA. This CDR3 has 15 residues. J lost 2 bases, V lost 7 bases, and 10 bases had no gene match.